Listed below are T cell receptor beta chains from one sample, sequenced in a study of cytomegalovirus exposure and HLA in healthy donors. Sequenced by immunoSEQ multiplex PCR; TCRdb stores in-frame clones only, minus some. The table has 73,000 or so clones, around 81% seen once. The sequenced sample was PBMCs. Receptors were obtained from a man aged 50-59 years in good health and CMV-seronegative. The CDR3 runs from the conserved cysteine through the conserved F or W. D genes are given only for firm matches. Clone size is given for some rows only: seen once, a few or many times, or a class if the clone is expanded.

CDR3: CASSPTAGGGTGELFF
DNA: TGTGCCAGCTCACCAACCGCGGGAGGCGGTACCGGGGAGCTGTTTTTT
size: few
J: TRBJ2-2
V: TRBV18
D: TRBD2

CDR3: CASSDQGSPYEQYF
DNA: TGCGCCAGCAGCGACCAGGGATCTCCCTACGAGCAGTACTTC
size: -
J: TRBJ2-7
V: TRBV5-1
D: -

CDR3: CASSLSGGPYNEQFF
DNA: TGTGCCAGCAGTTTGTCGGGAGGGCCGTACAATGAGCAGTTCTTC
size: -
J: TRBJ2-1
V: TRBV28
D: TRBD2

CDR3: CASYREMNTEAFF
DNA: TGTGCCAGCTACAGAGAAATGAACACTGAAGCTTTCTTT
size: few
J: TRBJ1-1
V: TRBV6-1
D: -

CDR3: CASSLSSGSRTDTQYF
DNA: TGTGCCAGCAGCCTCAGTAGCGGGAGTCGGACAGATACGCAGTATTTT
size: -
J: TRBJ2-3
V: TRBV7-9
D: TRBD2

CDR3: CASSLGAANSYGYTF
DNA: TGTGCCAGCAGCCTAGGGGCCGCGAACTCCTATGGCTACACCTTC
size: -
J: TRBJ1-2
V: TRBV5-4
D: -

CDR3: CASSSRAGPYNEQFF
DNA: TGTGCCAGCAGTTCTCGCGCGGGGCCCTACAATGAGCAGTTCTTC
size: -
J: TRBJ2-1
V: TRBV6-5
D: -

CDR3: CAWDGNSGNTIYF
DNA: TGTGCCTGGGACGGGAACTCTGGAAACACCATATATTTT
size: -
J: TRBJ1-3
V: TRBV30
D: -

CDR3: CASSFDRGRQETQYF
DNA: TGTGCCAGCAGTTTTGACAGGGGGAGACAAGAGACCCAGTACTTC
size: -
J: TRBJ2-5
V: TRBV5-6
D: TRBD1

CDR3: CASTKTGGLEAFF
DNA: TGTGCCAGCACAAAAACAGGGGGCCTTGAAGCTTTCTTT
size: -
J: TRBJ1-1
V: TRBV27
D: TRBD1

CDR3: CASRDGIGDTQYF
DNA: TGCGCCAGTCGTGACGGGATAGGAGATACGCAGTATTTT
size: -
J: TRBJ2-3
V: TRBV10-2
D: -

CDR3: CASSPRDFSEQFF
DNA: TGTGCCAGCAGTCCCCGGGACTTTAGTGAGCAGTTCTTC
size: -
J: TRBJ2-1
V: TRBV2
D: -

CDR3: CATSIEVFAEAFF
DNA: TGTGCCACCAGCATCGAGGTATTCGCTGAAGCTTTCTTT
size: -
J: TRBJ1-1
V: TRBV15
D: -

CDR3: CASSPRGRANEQYF
DNA: TGTGCCAGCAGCCCTAGAGGGAGGGCTAACGAGCAGTACTTC
size: -
J: TRBJ2-7
V: TRBV9
D: TRBD2

CDR3: CASSFATAEQYF
DNA: TGTGCCAGCAGCTTCGCGACAGCCGAGCAGTACTTC
size: -
J: TRBJ2-7
V: TRBV5-5
D: -

CDR3: CASGAGTGHSYEQYF
DNA: TGTGCCAGCGGGGCCGGGACAGGCCACTCCTACGAGCAGTACTTC
size: -
J: TRBJ2-7
V: TRBV2
D: TRBD1

CDR3: CASSFNTGQGYF
DNA: TGTGCCAGCAGTTTTAATACGGGACAAGGGTATTTT
size: -
J: TRBJ2-3
V: TRBV7-9
D: -

CDR3: CASRERQSGGYTF
DNA: TGTGCCAGCAGAGAGAGACAGTCAGGGGGCTACACCTTC
size: -
J: TRBJ1-2
V: TRBV9
D: -

CDR3: CASSLTGVGQPQHF
DNA: TGTGCCAGCTCTCTCACAGGGGTGGGTCAGCCCCAGCATTTT
size: -
J: TRBJ1-5
V: TRBV18
D: TRBD1

CDR3: CSVPTGGYGYTF
DNA: TGCAGCGTTCCGACAGGCGGCTATGGCTACACCTTC
size: few
J: TRBJ1-2
V: TRBV29-1
D: -

CDR3: CATSRDWASGRNEQFF
DNA: TGTGCCACCAGCAGAGATTGGGCTAGCGGGAGGAATGAGCAGTTCTTC
size: -
J: TRBJ2-1
V: TRBV15
D: TRBD2

CDR3: CASSGQGGMNIQYF
DNA: TGTGCCAGCAGCGGACAGGGGGGAATGAACATTCAGTACTTC
size: -
J: TRBJ2-4
V: TRBV5-6
D: TRBD1

CDR3: CASSYPGLHNEQFF
DNA: TGTGCCAGCAGTTACCCGGGACTCCACAATGAGCAGTTCTTC
size: -
J: TRBJ2-1
V: TRBV25-1
D: -